This TCR beta chain was recovered during a study of CD8+CD57+ T cells in acquired aplastic anemia (dated by TCRdb to the late 2010s). Background on the whole study: DNA extracted from sorted CD4+ and CD8+ cells had a mean of roughly 3.4 ug, with a range of roughly 0.19 to 27.4 ug. CD8+CD57+ expansion was defined as frequency above the mean frequency observed in healthy subjects.

Genomic DNA was used as template for profiling of TCR beta VDJ combinations and CDR3 sequences. TCR repertoire sequencing was run on an Illumina HiSeq 2000. As for how the authors treated the data: Repertoire assessment relied on Simpson's diversity index, CDR3 size and DJ length profiles, and TRBV/TRBJ rearrangement plots. The most abundant DNA sequence in the deep sequencing data was taken as the immunodominant clone. CDR3 amino acid sequences were screened for sharing across subjects and were compared with published repertoires and the VDJdb database. Clones were called with MiXCR by TCRdb after fastp trimmed the public reads at Q25, and only in-frame beta chains were retained. Entries are consolidated by CDR3 protein sequence, retaining the most common genes and DNA. In this record, the V and J calls reflect TCRdb's handling and not the investigators' own analysis. For this sample the table gives 250,000 to 300,000 distinct CDR3 sequences, of which around three fifths were detected only once. The ten largest clones add up to around 1.3% of the sample.

Flow cytometry had shown CD8+CD57+ cell expansion in the patients selected for sequencing. Every patient had severe acquired aplastic anemia, diagnosed using the International Study of Aplastic Anemia and Agranulocytosis and Camitta criteria. No therapy had been received by the patients at the time of blood sampling. TCR repertoires of sorted CD4+ and CD8+ blood T cells from severe aplastic anemia patients and healthy subjects were deep-sequenced in the study. Patients were enrolled under clinicaltrials.gov protocols 00001620, 01623167, 00001397, 00071045, 00081523 and 00961064 in the USA. Ficoll-Paque density gradient centrifugation was used to isolate peripheral blood mononuclear cells. Before DNA was extracted, CD4+ and CD8+ T cells were sorted using either FACS or magnetic beads. Turning to this clonotype: Its antigen is still unknown. No base-level quality is on record; no much larger clone is a single base apart.

On the study overall, not on this receptor specifically: No significant difference in CD8+ Simpson's diversity was found between patients and healthy controls (P=0.060). Although 25 to 30 CD8+ CDR3 sequences were shared by patients and controls, these sequences appeared highly expressed in patients and within the immunodominant clones of patients.

Sequencing was carried out using sorted CD4+, CD8+, or CD8+CD57+ T cells (not recorded which) from PBMCs. The TCR originated in a human donor with aplastic anemia.

The DNA is as follows: TGTGCCAGCAGCTTAACCCCTTCCGGGGGCGCGGAGGCCCAGTACTTC. Its coded protein is CASSLTPSGGAEAQYF. The V and J genes are TRBV7-2 and TRBJ2-5; the D gene is tentatively TRBD1 or TRBD2, each matching 6 bases. Trimming takes 2 bases from V and 9 bases from J, and the germline ends sit 22 bases apart. Reading from cysteine to phenylalanine, the CDR3 counts 16 amino acids. The DNA shown is the 48-base CDR3, in frame from base 1. Taken from the germline V gene, the CDR1 and CDR2 loops are SGHTA and FQGNSA.